A single sample gave rise to the 19 T cell receptor beta chains below, sequenced in a study of cytomegalovirus exposure and HLA in healthy donors. Repertoires were generated with immunoSEQ multiplex PCR, while TCRdb's copy carries only in-frame clones and drops some. The repertoire holds 150,000 or so clones, 84% seen once, with roughly 10% in the top ten. Sequencing used PBMCs. Receptor source: a man aged 25 to 40 in good health and CMV-seropositive.

This clone was counted a few times. The chain uses TRBV29-1 and TRBJ2-7; D not certain. The germline V gene encodes CDR1 SQVTM and CDR2 ANQGSEA. The CDR3 is made up of 9 amino acids. Trimming took off 0 bases at V and 11 bases at J, with 5 bases between the two ends. Here the CDR3 reads CSVEDRKYF. In nucleotides, the CDR3 is TGCAGCGTTGAAGATCGTAAGTACTTC.

The chain carries TRBV25-1 and TRBJ1-2, with 7 bases that match TRBD1. There are 14 residues in the CDR3. In germline, CDR1 is MGHDK, CDR2 SYGVNS. V lost 2 bases to trimming and J lost 3 bases; unmatched junction nucleotides: 3. CDR3 sequence: CASSETGTDYGYTF. In DNA form, the CDR3 reads TGTGCCAGCAGTGAAACCGGGACAGACTATGGCTACACCTTC.

This clone turned up a few times. V and J are TRBV2 and TRBJ2-1, with D maybe TRBD1 (5 bases). This CDR3 has 12 amino acids. Germline V gene data show CDR1 as SNHLY and CDR2 as FYNNEI. V was cut by 4 bases and J by 9 bases, with 10 bases left in between. CDR3 amino acids: CASSAQGVEQFF. The CDR3 coding sequence is TGTGCCAGCAGTGCTCAGGGTGTTGAGCAGTTCTTC.

The V and J genes are TRBV5-4 and TRBJ1-3; TRBD1 might be the D (6 bases). V lost 1 base and J 1 base, leaving 12 bases between the germline ends. Germline assignment: CDR1 SGHNT and CDR2 YYREEE (reference sequence). The CDR3 has 16 amino acids. CDR3 amino acids: CASSLTGIKSGNTIYF. The CDR3 DNA reads TGTGCCAGCAGCTTGACAGGGATTAAATCTGGAAACACCATATATTTT.

This clone was seen just once. The chain is built from TRBV7-9 and TRBJ2-5, with unresolved D. Trimming pared 1 base from V and 9 bases from J, leaving 18 bases between. Germline CDR1 reads SEHNR; CDR2 reads FQNEAQ (reference sequence). This CDR3 region has 15 residues. CDR3 nucleotide sequence: TGTGCCAGCAGCTTAGAGTGGCAGCCTTTGGCGGCCCAGTACTTC. Protein sequence: CASSLEWQPLAAQYF.

The chain carries TRBV5-1 and TRBJ2-1; D perhaps matches TRBD1 (6 bases). This CDR3 has 16 amino acids. Germline values: CDR1 SGHRS, CDR2 YFSETQ. The V end lost 0 bases, the J end lost 5 bases, and 15 bases lay between the germline ends. DNA for the CDR3: TGCGCCAGCAGCTTGGCCTGGCAGGGGACCCACAATGAGCAGTTCTTC. This encodes CASSLAWQGTHNEQFF.

The chain carries TRBV7-2 and TRBJ1-2; a possible D gene is TRBD1 (5 bases). The CDR3 is 13 residues long. With 3 bases removed from V and 5 bases from J, the gap between germline ends came to 10 bases. The germline V gene has CDR1 SGHTA and CDR2 FQGNSA. In DNA form, the CDR3 reads TGTGCCAGCAGCTTTCATCAGGGTTATGGCTACACCTTC. It encodes CASSFHQGYGYTF.

The CDR3 loop is CASSFRSYNSPLHF. DNA of the CDR3: TGTGCCAGCAGCTTTAGATCCTATAATTCACCCCTCCACTTT. The chain links TRBV13 to TRBJ1-6; D remains unclear. The CDR3 is made up of 14 amino acids. The V end lost 3 bases, the J end lost 1 base, and 4 bases lay between the germline ends. Germline values: CDR1 PRHDT, CDR2 FYEKMQ (reference sequence).

This chain joins TRBV7-8 and TRBJ2-1; 11 nucleotides line up with TRBD2. CDR1 is SGHVS and CDR2 is FQNEAQ in the germline V gene. V gave up 5 bases and J gave up 6 bases; unmatched junction bases: 15. The CDR3 has 18 residues. For the CDR3, the DNA is TGTGCCAGCAGCGCGTATCGGGTAGCGGGAGGGGGTCGCAATGAGCAGTTCTTC. It translates to CASSAYRVAGGGRNEQFF. The variable domain in full, with the rest retrieved from reference TRBV7-8 and TRBJ2-1, is GAGVSQSPRYKVAKRGQDVALRCDPISGHVSLFWYQQALGQGPEFLTYFQNEAQLDKSGLPSDRFFAERPEGSVSTLKIQRTQQEDSAVYLCASSAYRVAGGGRNEQFFGPGTRLTVL.

The chain has TRBV15 and TRBJ2-3, with 9 bases that match TRBD1. The CDR3 covers 15 residues. V was pared by 4 bases and J by 5 bases, with 7 bases of the junction left unmatched. Germline loops: CDR1 LNHNV, CDR2 YYDKDF (reference sequence). CDR3 nucleotides: TGTGCCACCAGCATTCGGGGACAGGGCATAGATACGCAGTATTTT. Translating it yields CATSIRGQGIDTQYF.

This sequence joins TRBV18 and TRBJ2-1; no definite D call. The CDR3 length is 15 residues. With 0 bases removed from V and 4 bases from J, the gap between germline ends came to 10 bases. In germline, CDR1 is KGHSH, CDR2 LQKENI. The CDR3 is CASSPPNSLYNEQFF. As DNA, the CDR3 is TGTGCCAGCTCACCACCGAACAGCTTATACAATGAGCAGTTCTTC.

The rearrangement links TRBV6-6 to TRBJ2-5; tentative D call: TRBD1 (5 bases). The CDR3 contains 12 residues. V shed 8 bases and J shed 1 base, with 8 bases lying between them. Germline CDR1 is MNHNY and CDR2 is SVGAGI (reference sequence). CDR3 DNA: TGTGCCAGCCTGCAGGGCCAAGAGACCCAGTACTTC. The encoded protein is CASLQGQETQYF.

The chain recombines TRBV6-5 with TRBJ1-2, with D perhaps TRBD1 (5 bases). The CDR3 has 13 amino acids. The V gene's germline CDR1 is MNHEY and CDR2 SVGAGI. Trimming removed 8 bases from V and 4 bases from J, with 14 bases in between. CDR3 residues: CASSEGHRYGYTF. Written as DNA, the CDR3 is TGTGCCAGCTCAGAAGGACATCGCTATGGCTACACCTTC.

The rearrangement uses TRBV5-6 and TRBJ1-2; 7 bases line up with TRBD1. J was trimmed by 8 bases and V by 6 bases; bases with no gene match: 16. Germline assignment: CDR1 SGHDT and CDR2 YYEEEE. The CDR3 runs to 15 residues. CDR3 residues: CASTARRGQLIGYTF. The CDR3 DNA follows: TGTGCCAGCACAGCTCGCAGGGGACAGTTAATCGGCTACACCTTC.

Turning to this clone: At one end the junction does not follow the germline gene, possibly because of a read error. The DNA for the CDR3 is TGCGCCAGCAGCCAAGAGGACAGCAAACCCGTTAATTTC. It translates to CASSQEDSKPVNF. The chain recombines TRBV4-1 with TRBJ2-7; D might be TRBD1 (6 bases). The CDR3 sequence is 13 residues long. The germline V gene has CDR1 MGHRA and CDR2 YSYEKL.

The V gene is TRBV11-2, the J gene TRBJ2-7; a possible D gene is TRBD2 (5 bases). The CDR3 consists of 15 residues. Germline CDR1 reads SGHAT; CDR2 reads FQNNGV. Trimming stripped 1 base from V and 2 bases from J, with 12 bases between. Here the CDR3 reads CASSLGGRGTYEQYF. The CDR3 bases are TGTGCCAGCAGCTTAGGGGGTCGGGGAACCTACGAGCAGTACTTC.

The J gene is TRBJ2-7, the V gene TRBV13; weak D call: TRBD2 (7 bases). Trimming stripped 4 bases from V and 1 base from J, with 11 bases between. The CDR3 is 14 amino acids. Germline V gene lookup returns CDR1 PRHDT and CDR2 FYEKMQ (reference sequence). CDR3 bases: TGTGCCAGCAGCTCTAGGGGGGGGTCCTACGAGCAGTACTTC. The encoded protein is CASSSRGGSYEQYF.

In this sample, this clone turned up once. This chain links TRBV6-5 with TRBJ2-7; possible D gene TRBD2, 5 bases. This CDR3 spans 14 amino acids. Germline V CDR1 and CDR2: MNHEY, SVGAGI. V was cut by 5 bases and J by 5 bases, with 16 bases left in between. CDR3 bases: TGTGCCAGCAGTGCGACTATGGGCGGCCACGAGCAGTACTTC. As protein: CASSATMGGHEQYF.

The chain combines TRBV4-1 with TRBJ1-1; 8 nucleotides agree with TRBD1. CDR3 length equals 13 residues. The V and J ends lost 8 bases and 6 bases, in that order; junction bases with no gene match: 8. CDR1 is MGHRA and CDR2 is YSYEKL in the germline V gene. The CDR3 sequence: CASGRTGRAEAFF. DNA of the CDR3: TGCGCCAGCGGACGGACAGGGCGTGCTGAAGCTTTCTTT.